These 5 T cell receptor beta chains originate from one sample sequenced in a study of T cell responses to AZD1222 COVID-19 vaccine. Assay used: immunoSEQ multiplex PCR; TCRdb lists only in-frame clones, some missing. The sample lists about 92,000 clones, about nine tenths seen once, with more than 8.5% in the top ten. The material sequenced was peripheral blood, taken on day 0 of AZD1222 vaccination. The receptors originated from an adult in good health.

V usage is TRBV29-1 and J usage is TRBJ2-2; TRBD2 is a possible D gene (6 bases). Germline values: CDR1 SQVTM, CDR2 ANQGSEA. The CDR3 is 14 amino acids. The V end lost 1 base, the J end lost 8 bases, and 14 bases lay between the germline ends. The CDR3 nucleotides are TGCAGCGTTGAAGGGCCGGGAGCTAATGGGGAGCTGTTTTTT. Encoded protein: CSVEGPGANGELFF.

The chain employs TRBV30 and TRBJ1-3; no clear D. CDR3 length: 13 amino acids. Per the germline V gene, CDR1 is GTSNPN and CDR2 is SVGIG (reference sequence). The V gene lost 4 bases and the J gene lost 0 bases, with 7 bases spanning the gap. The CDR3 region has the DNA TGTGCCTGGAATCAGTTCTCTGGAAACACCATATATTTT. This codes for CAWNQFSGNTIYF. Filled out from reference TRBV30 and TRBJ1-3, the complete variable domain reads SQTIHQWPATLVQPVGSPLSLECTVEGTSNPNLYWYRQAAGRGLQLLFYSVGIGQISSEVPQNLSASRPQDRQFILSSKKLLLSDSGFYLCAWNQFSGNTIYFGEGSWLTVV.

The rearrangement uses TRBV4-1 and TRBJ2-3; D possibly corresponds to TRBD1 (5 bases). Germline-derived CDR1 and CDR2 are MGHRA and YSYEKL. Trimming removed 1 base from V and 0 bases from J, with 11 bases in between. This CDR3 is built from 16 residues. CDR3 protein: CASSQVRQSSTDTQYF. The CDR3 bases are TGCGCCAGCAGCCAAGTCAGACAGTCTAGCACAGATACGCAGTATTTT.

The DNA for the CDR3 is TGTGCCAGCAACGAGGGAGGGACCTACAATGAGCAGTTCTTC. Translation: CASNEGGTYNEQFF. The chain couples TRBV27 to TRBJ2-1; TRBD2 agrees at 7 bases. This CDR3 region has 14 residues. V trimming: 7 bases; J trimming: 2 bases; junction bases outside the gene matches: 5. Germline assignment: CDR1 MNHEY and CDR2 SMNVEV (reference sequence).

This clone was counted once. V gene TRBV5-6 combines with J gene TRBJ2-1, with D possibly being TRBD2 (6 bases). CDR1 SGHDT and CDR2 YYEEEE come from the germline V gene. Trimming left V 0 bases short and J 0 bases short, with 10 bases between. The CDR3 covers 16 residues. CDR3 in amino acids: CASSLVGTHSYNEQFF. The DNA of the CDR3 is TGTGCCAGCAGCTTGGTTGGGACTCACTCCTACAATGAGCAGTTCTTC.